A selection of T cell receptor beta chains follows, all from one sample in a study of T-cell memory formation after mild COVID-19. TCRdb ran MiXCR on the 5' RACE reads and lists one entry per CDR3 protein. The table records 11,000 to 15,000 distinct CDR3 sequences, approximately 19% of them present only once. Sequenced material: PBMCs or a T cell subset sorted from them (not recorded which). These receptors were collected from an adult woman who had mild COVID-19 (a few samples of this study predate the infection). Cell type and time point are not known. Both conserved end residues are part of each CDR3. The D gene is left open where the match is weak. Rows give clone size only sometimes, using once, few, many, or a class for an expanded clone.

v_call	d_call	clone_size	j_call	cdr3_aa	cdr3_nt
TRBV5-1	.	.	TRBJ2-5	CASSLGGLQETQYF	TGCGCCAGCAGCTTGGGAGGTTTACAAGAGACCCAGTACTTC
TRBV7-3	TRBD2	.	TRBJ2-3	CASSFSGRVTDTQYF	TGTGCCAGCAGCTTTAGCGGGAGGGTCACAGATACGCAGTATTTT
TRBV27	TRBD1	many	TRBJ1-1	CASSFSGGNTEAFF	TGTGCCAGCAGTTTTTCAGGGGGCAACACTGAAGCTTTCTTT
TRBV14	.	many	TRBJ2-1	CASSQFLGSGTDYNEQFF	TGTGCCAGCAGCCAATTTCTGGGGAGCGGGACAGATTACAATGAGCAGTTCTTC
TRBV7-2	TRBD2	many	TRBJ2-7	CASSSSPGTSSYEQYF	TGTGCCAGCAGCTCATCCCCCGGGACTAGCTCCTACGAGCAGTACTTC
TRBV7-8	TRBD2	medium-sized	TRBJ2-3	CASSLTYGGATDTQYF	TGTGCCAGCAGCTTAACTTACGGGGGGGCCACAGATACGCAGTATTTT
TRBV29-1	TRBD2	many	TRBJ2-1	CSVEPRGLAGVEQFF	TGCAGCGTTGAGCCCCGGGGACTAGCGGGTGTTGAGCAGTTCTTC
TRBV7-9	.	many	TRBJ2-2	CASAWATNTGELFF	TGTGCCAGCGCCTGGGCCACCAACACCGGGGAGCTGTTTTTT
TRBV3-1	TRBD2	many	TRBJ2-1	CASSHWEGSYNEQFF	TGTGCCAGCAGCCACTGGGAGGGCTCCTACAATGAGCAGTTCTTC
TRBV19	.	many	TRBJ1-5	CASSIEQPNQPQHF	TGTGCCAGTAGTATAGAACAGCCGAATCAGCCCCAGCATTTT
TRBV7-8	TRBD1	many	TRBJ2-3	CASSLVFWTGGSRGTDTQYF	TGTGCCAGCAGCTTAGTATTTTGGACAGGGGGGAGCAGGGGTACAGATACGCAGTATTTT
TRBV20-1	.	many	TRBJ1-1	CSARTEAFF	TGCAGTGCTCGGACTGAAGCTTTCTTT
TRBV10-2	TRBD2	.	TRBJ2-3	CASRISGGTDTQYF	TGCGCCAGCAGGATTAGCGGGGGCACAGATACGCAGTATTTT
TRBV13	.	many	TRBJ2-2	CASSVGTGELFF	TGTGCCAGCTCCGTCGGAACCGGGGAGCTGTTTTTT
TRBV5-1	.	many	TRBJ1-4	CASSLGQPYEKLFF	TGCGCCAGCAGCTTGGGACAGCCTTATGAAAAACTGTTTTTT
TRBV5-1	TRBD1	many	TRBJ2-3	CASSLVLETGLYSDTQYF	TGCGCCAGCAGCTTGGTCCTCGAGACAGGGCTTTATTCAGATACGCAGTATTTT
TRBV4-2	TRBD2	medium-sized	TRBJ2-1	CASSQASGGPLNEQFF	TGTGCCAGCAGCCAGGCAAGCGGGGGGCCTCTCAATGAGCAGTTCTTC
TRBV6-5	TRBD1	many	TRBJ1-2	CASSYRQGVKGNYGYTF	TGTGCCAGCAGTTATCGACAGGGGGTTAAGGGGAACTATGGCTACACCTTC
TRBV5-4	.	many	TRBJ2-1	CASSLGLVTYNEQFF	TGTGCCAGCAGCTTGGGACTAGTCACCTACAATGAGCAGTTCTTC